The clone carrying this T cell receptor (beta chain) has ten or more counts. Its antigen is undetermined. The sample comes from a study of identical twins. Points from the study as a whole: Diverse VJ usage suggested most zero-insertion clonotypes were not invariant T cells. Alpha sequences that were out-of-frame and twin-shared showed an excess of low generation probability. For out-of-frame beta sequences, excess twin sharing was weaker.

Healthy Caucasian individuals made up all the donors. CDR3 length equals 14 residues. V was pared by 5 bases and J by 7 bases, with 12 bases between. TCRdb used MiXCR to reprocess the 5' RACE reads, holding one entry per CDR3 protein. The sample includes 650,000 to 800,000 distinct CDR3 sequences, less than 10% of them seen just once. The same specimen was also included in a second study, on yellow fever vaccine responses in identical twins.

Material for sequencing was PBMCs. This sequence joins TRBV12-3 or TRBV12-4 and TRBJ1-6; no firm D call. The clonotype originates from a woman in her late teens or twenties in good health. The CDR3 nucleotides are TGTGCCAGCAGTAAAATCAGTGGGAATTCACCCCTCCACTTT. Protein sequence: CASSKISGNSPLHF.